Shown below are 13 T cell receptor beta chains from a single sample sequenced in a study of technical replicates of blood from a few donors. Some clones are missing from TCRdb's copy, which holds only in-frame ones; the method was immunoSEQ multiplex PCR. The table has over 55,000 clones, 91% seen once; the top ten hold about 3.9%. The sequencing input was PBMCs. The receptors derive from a human donor in good health. Some clones in this sample may be carry-over from other donors' samples.

The chain joins TRBV7-2 to TRBJ2-7; 7 positions agree with TRBD2. The V gene's germline CDR1 is SGHTA and CDR2 FQGNSA. J lost 10 bases, V lost 4 bases, and 13 bases had no gene match. The CDR3 spans 14 residues. The CDR3 sequence is CASSWWREGAEQYF. CDR3 bases: TGTGCCAGCAGCTGGTGGAGGGAGGGAGCGGAACAGTACTTC. Filled out from reference TRBV7-2 and TRBJ2-7, the complete variable domain reads GAGVSQSPSNKVTEKGKDVELRCDPISGHTALYWYRQSLGQGLEFLIYFQGNSAPDKSGLPSDRFSAERTGGSVSTLTIQRTQQEDSAVYLCASSWWREGAEQYFGPGTRLTVT.

This sequence joins TRBV7-2 and TRBJ1-6; 12 bases line up with TRBD1. The CDR3 loop spans 15 amino acids. J lost 6 bases, V lost 4 bases, and 1 base had no gene match. Germline loops: CDR1 SGHTA, CDR2 FQGNSA. For the CDR3, the DNA is TGTGCCAGCAGCTCGGGACAGGGGGCTAATTCACCCCTCCACTTT. Its protein is CASSSGQGANSPLHF.

V and J are TRBV2 and TRBJ1-1; the D is unclear. This CDR3 has 13 residues. Germline V gene lookup returns CDR1 SNHLY and CDR2 FYNNEI. V was shortened by 4 bases and J by 5 bases, with 11 bases between the two germline ends. The CDR3 spells CASSAHRATEAFF. The CDR3, as DNA: TGTGCCAGCAGTGCGCACAGAGCAACTGAAGCTTTCTTT.

This clone was counted a few times. The chain couples TRBV27 to TRBJ1-5; D remains ambiguous. Germline V gives CDR1 MNHEY, CDR2 SMNVEV (reference sequence). V was pared by 3 bases and J by 6 bases, with 12 bases between. This CDR3 comprises 14 residues. The CDR3 DNA reads as TGTGCCAGCAGTTTCCGAGGAGGAGGTCAGCCCCAGCATTTT. Translation: CASSFRGGGQPQHF.

This chain links TRBV10-1 with TRBJ2-7; TRBD2 might be the D (6 bases). Germline-derived CDR1 and CDR2 are WNHNN and SYGVQD (reference sequence). The V end was cut by 6 bases, the J end by 2 bases, with 17 bases between. The CDR3 spans 15 residues. The CDR3 region is CASRPLANEAYEQYF. The CDR3, as DNA: TGCGCCAGCAGGCCGCTAGCGAACGAGGCCTACGAGCAGTACTTC.

This chain uses TRBV5-4 with TRBJ1-2, with a possible D match to TRBD1 (6 bases). The germline gives CDR1 SGHNT, CDR2 YYREEE (reference sequence). Trimming removed 1 base at V and 8 bases at J, with 27 bases between. The CDR3 is 18 residues long. CDR3 nucleotides: TGTGCCAGCAGCTTGAATAAAGGACAGAATTTAAAGGGCCGCGGCTACACCTTC. Its protein product is CASSLNKGQNLKGRGYTF.

V usage is TRBV19 and J usage is TRBJ2-6, with 9 bases lining up with TRBD1. The CDR3 is 17 residues long. V was clipped by 3 bases and J by 0 bases; unmatched bases: 3. The germline gives CDR1 LNHDA, CDR2 SQIVND (reference sequence). The CDR3 DNA reads as TGTGCCAGTAGTATTAGGGACAGGGACTCTGGGGCCAACGTCCTGACTTTC. It encodes CASSIRDRDSGANVLTF. Supplemented by reference TRBV19 and TRBJ2-6, the full variable domain reads DGGITQSPKYLFRKEGQNVTLSCEQNLNHDAMYWYRQDPGQGLRLIYYSQIVNDFQKGDIAEGYSVSREKKESFPLTVTSAQKNPTAFYLCASSIRDRDSGANVLTFGAGSRLTVL.

The chain couples TRBV5-1 to TRBJ1-2, with 7 bases that match TRBD1. Looked up from germline, CDR1 is SGHRS and CDR2 is YFSETQ. The CDR3 has 14 amino acids. Germline trimming cut 5 bases from V and 4 bases from J; bases unmatched to any gene: 8. The CDR3 DNA is TGCGCCAGCAGAAGGGACAGCGAGGGCTATGGCTACACCTTC. Translating gives CASRRDSEGYGYTF.

The chain couples TRBV5-5 to TRBJ1-5; no definite D call. V was pared by 4 bases and J by 6 bases, with 14 bases between. Germline V CDR1 and CDR2: SGHKS, YYEKEE (reference sequence). The CDR3 length is 14 residues. The CDR3 sequence: CASSTDGVSQPQHF. The CDR3 nucleotides read TGTGCCAGCAGCACCGACGGAGTTTCTCAGCCCCAGCATTTT.

This chain joins TRBV6-1 and TRBJ2-1; 12 bases are shared with TRBD1. The CDR3 contains 15 residues. With 8 bases clipped from V and 10 bases from J, the junction kept 12 bases outside the gene matches. The germline V gene has CDR1 MNHNS and CDR2 SASEGT. The CDR3 DNA reads as TGTGCCAGCGAAGTACCGGGACAGGGGGCTCGGGAGCAGTTCTTC. Residues: CASEVPGQGAREQFF.

For this clone: Different DNA sequences within this sample yield the same CDR3. The chain uses TRBV7-2 and TRBJ2-7; 7 nucleotides match TRBD2. The junction had 0 bases not matched to a gene; V was cut back by 1 base and J by 3 bases. The CDR3 sequence is 13 residues long. Germline CDR1 reads SGHTA; CDR2 reads FQGNSA. CDR3 in amino acids: CASSLGGGYEQYF. The DNA of the CDR3 is TGTGCCAGCAGCTTAGGGGGGGGCTACGAGCAGTACTTC.

The chain combines TRBV9 with TRBJ2-1; D is possibly TRBD2 (5 bases). Trimming removed 1 base from V and 0 bases from J, with 8 bases in between. The CDR3 extends over 15 amino acids. CDR1 is SGDLS, CDR2 YYNGEE, per germline. This CDR3 reads CASSVSGTSYNEQFF. DNA of the CDR3: TGTGCCAGCAGCGTAAGCGGAACCTCCTACAATGAGCAGTTCTTC. The full variable domain, rest sourced from reference TRBV9 and TRBJ2-1, is DSGVTQTPKHLITATGQRVTLRCSPRSGDLSVYWYQQSLDQGLQFLIQYYNGEERAKGNILERFSAQQFPDLHSELNLSSLELGDSALYFCASSVSGTSYNEQFFGPGTRLTVL.

This clone was picked up a small number of times. The V call is TRBV2, the J call TRBJ1-5; 7 nucleotides line up with TRBD1. Germline trimming cut 7 bases from V and 4 bases from J; bases unmatched to any gene: 4. Germline loops: CDR1 SNHLY, CDR2 FYNNEI. The CDR3 loop spans 13 amino acids. The CDR3 reads CASNKQGNQPQHF. Written as DNA, the CDR3 is TGTGCCAGCAACAAACAGGGGAATCAGCCCCAGCATTTT.